This TCR beta chain stems from a study of neurological immune-mediated disorders. General study findings and limits: None of the CDR3 amino acid sequences of expanded clones were shared across subjects, and this suggested private repertoires in all groups.

The time point here: technical triplicate 2. Libraries from sorted cells used 900,000 to 1,000,000 T cells (CD4+ or CD8+). This clonotype is judged medium-sized. Its specificity is not known. cDNA was made by 5'RACE with 10-nucleotide random UMIs. TCRdb passed the 5' RACE reads through MiXCR, listing each CDR3 protein once. The sample holds under 35,000 distinct CDR3 sequences; 13% are singletons and the top ten take 5.2%. The length of the CDR3 is 14 residues. J lost 4 bases, V lost 1 base, and 1 base had no gene match. CDR1 and CDR2 from the germline V gene are SEHNR and FQNEAQ (reference sequence). The V gene is TRBV7-9, the J gene TRBJ2-7; 10 bases match TRBD1. The sample taken for sequencing was CD4+ T cells from blood. The source is a female donor with HTLV-1-associated myelopathy (HAM/TSP). CDR3 in DNA: TGTGCCAGCAGCTTAGGACAGGGGGCGTACGAGCAGTACTTC. Translating gives CASSLGQGAYEQYF. The variable domain in full, with the rest retrieved from reference TRBV7-9 and TRBJ2-7, is DTGVSQNPRHKITKRGQNVTFRCDPISEHNRLYWYRQTLGQGPEFLTYFQNEAQLEKSRLLSDRFSAERPKGSFSTLEIQRTEQGDSAMYLCASSLGQGAYEQYFGPGTRLTVT.